This T cell receptor (beta chain) was found in a study of blood T cell repertoires in COVID-19. Using immunoSEQ multiplex PCR, the repertoire was profiled, and TCRdb retains in-frame clones only, with some absent. This sample has about 84,000 clones, with about 83% found just once. Germline V lookup: CDR1 SGHTA, CDR2 FQGTGA. The CDR3 spans 15 residues. Trimming took 5 bases from V and 0 from J, leaving 11 bases between them. Sequencing was carried out using peripheral blood. V usage is TRBV7-3 and J usage is TRBJ2-1; a possible D gene is TRBD2 (6 bases). This clonotype originated in a woman older than 75 with acute or convalescent COVID-19. The CDR3 reads CASSKGGPSYNEQFF. CDR3 DNA: TGTGCCAGCAGCAAGGGAGGACCCTCCTACAATGAGCAGTTCTTC. Full variable domain (missing parts from reference TRBV7-3 and TRBJ2-1): GAGVSQTPSNKVTEKGKYVELRCDPISGHTALYWYRQSLGQGPEFLIYFQGTGAADDSGLPNDRFFAVRPEGSVSTLKIQRTERGDSAVYLCASSKGGPSYNEQFFGPGTRLTVL.